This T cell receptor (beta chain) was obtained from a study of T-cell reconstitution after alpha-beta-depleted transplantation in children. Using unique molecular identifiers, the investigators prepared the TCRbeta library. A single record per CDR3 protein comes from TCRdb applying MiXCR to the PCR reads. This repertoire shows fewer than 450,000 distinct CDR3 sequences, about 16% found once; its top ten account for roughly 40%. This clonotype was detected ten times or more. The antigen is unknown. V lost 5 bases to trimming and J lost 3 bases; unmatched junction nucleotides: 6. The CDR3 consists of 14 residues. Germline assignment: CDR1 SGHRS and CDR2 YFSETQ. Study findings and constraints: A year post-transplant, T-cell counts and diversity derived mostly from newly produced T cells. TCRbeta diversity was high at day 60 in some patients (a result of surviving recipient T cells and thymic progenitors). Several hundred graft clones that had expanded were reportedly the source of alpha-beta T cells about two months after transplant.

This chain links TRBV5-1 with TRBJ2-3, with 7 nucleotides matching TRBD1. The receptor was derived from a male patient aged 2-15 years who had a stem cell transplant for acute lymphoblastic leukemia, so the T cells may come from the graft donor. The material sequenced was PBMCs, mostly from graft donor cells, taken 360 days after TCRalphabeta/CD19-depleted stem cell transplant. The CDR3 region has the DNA TGCGCCAGCAGGATTGGACAGGCGACAGATACGCAGTATTTT. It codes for CASRIGQATDTQYF.